This T cell receptor (beta chain) was captured in a study of OX40 agonist ivuxolimab in advanced cancers. Study information: Dose-escalation cases comprised hepatocellular carcinoma, melanoma, renal cell or head and neck cancer. Overall study results and limits: Within 6 weeks, CD4+ and CD8+ blood T cells expanded clonally at 0.1 to 3.0 mg/kg. More expanded clones were found, on average, in CD8+ than in CD4+ T cells.

This clone was recorded only once. Its antigen is not identified. V shed 3 bases and J 1 base; nucleotides not matched to a gene: 3. Per the germline V gene, CDR1 is SGHRS and CDR2 is YFSETQ. This CDR3 spans 15 amino acids. The repertoire was sequenced with immunoSEQ multiplex PCR; TCRdb's copy has only in-frame clones and lacks some. The profile shows roughly 60,000 clones, more than 80% of them singletons. This chain connects TRBV5-1 to TRBJ1-3; 8 bases agree with TRBD1. Material: CD4+ or CD8+ T cells sorted from blood, obtained in a trial of the OX40 agonist ivuxolimab. This TCR came from an adult with an advanced solid tumor such as melanoma, head and neck, liver or kidney cancer. The DNA for the CDR3 is TGCGCCAGCAGCTCACAGGGGGTATCTGGAAACACCATATATTTT. Translation: CASSSQGVSGNTIYF.